This T cell receptor beta chain comes out of a study of blood T cell repertoires in COVID-19. Using immunoSEQ multiplex PCR, the repertoire was profiled, and TCRdb retains in-frame clones only, with some absent. This table holds about 260,000 clones, about 85% found once. Unmatched junction bases numbered 4, after V lost 0 bases and J lost 3 bases. Germline CDR1 SGHTA, CDR2 FQGNSA. This CDR3 contains 16 residues. The source is a man aged 55 to 69 with acute or convalescent COVID-19. Specimen: peripheral blood. The rearrangement uses TRBV7-2 and TRBJ2-7, with 11 positions matching TRBD2. This CDR3 reads CASSLATGTSGYEQYF. CDR3 coding DNA: TGTGCCAGCAGCTTAGCGACCGGGACTAGCGGCTACGAGCAGTACTTC.